The entry that follows covers one TCR beta chain sequence. The record originates from a study of cytomegalovirus exposure and HLA in healthy donors. This CDR3 has 16 residues. The germline CDR1 and CDR2 sequences are ENHRY and SYGVKD. After removal of 7 bases from V and 5 bases from J, the junction contained 10 bases not matched to a gene. Amplification used 60 Vbeta primers and 13 Jbeta primers. Profiling relied on immunoSEQ multiplex PCR, and the TCRdb table lists in-frame clones only, not all of them. The table has 90,000 to 110,000 clones, less than 85% seen once. The origin of this receptor is a man aged 40-49 years in good health and CMV-seropositive. The chain combines TRBV10-3 with TRBJ2-7, with 14 bases that match TRBD2. The specimen was PBMCs. The DNA for the CDR3 is TGTGCCATCAAAGGACTAGCGGGGGGCCGCGGAAACGAGCAGTACTTC. Amino acid sequence: CAIKGLAGGRGNEQYF.